This is a list of T cell receptor beta chains from one sample in a study of cytomegalovirus exposure and HLA in healthy donors. The assay was immunoSEQ multiplex PCR, and TCRdb's table has in-frame clones only and misses some. The sample records some 90,000 clones, about 81% being singletons. The sequenced sample consisted of PBMCs. Receptor source: a man in his forties in good health and CMV-seronegative. Both conserved end residues are part of each CDR3. The D gene is left open where the match is weak. Clone size appears in some rows only: once, few, many, or a class for an expanded clone.

v_call	j_call	d_call	clone_size	cdr3_aa	cdr3_nt
TRBV19	TRBJ2-3	-	-	CASSIRAGSSTDTQYF	TGTGCCAGTAGTATTAGAGCGGGTTCTAGCACAGATACGCAGTATTTT
TRBV5-4	TRBJ2-2	TRBD2	-	CASSSLGRGSKNTGELFF	TGTGCCAGCAGCTCGCTGGGGCGGGGGTCCAAGAACACCGGGGAGCTGTTTTTT
TRBV4-1	TRBJ1-1	TRBD1	-	CASSLRDRGANTEAFF	TGCGCCAGCAGCCTCCGGGACAGGGGGGCGAACACTGAAGCTTTCTTT
TRBV21-1	TRBJ2-7	-	-	CASTPCMQVLKSYEQYF	TGTGCCAGCACCCCCTGTATGCAGGTGTTGAAGTCCTACGAGCAGTACTTC
TRBV9	TRBJ2-7	-	once	CASSVGYSSEQYF	TGTGCCAGCAGCGTAGGTTACAGTAGCGAGCAGTACTTC
TRBV5-8	TRBJ2-2	TRBD1	-	CASSLGDRQTGELFF	TGTGCCAGCAGCTTGGGGGACAGGCAAACCGGGGAGCTGTTTTTT
TRBV28	TRBJ1-5	-	once	CASSSSVQPQHF	TGTGCCAGCAGTTCTTCTGTTCAGCCCCAGCATTTT
TRBV5-4	TRBJ2-1	-	-	CASSWPLYNEQFF	TGTGCCAGCAGCTGGCCCTTGTACAATGAGCAGTTCTTC
TRBV18	TRBJ1-2	-	-	CASSHTAAGNPDYGYTF	TGTGCCAGCTCACACACGGCGGCCGGTAACCCAGACTATGGCTACACCTTC
TRBV27	TRBJ2-7	TRBD2	-	CASSPRVLAGGPGSGEQYF	TGTGCCAGCAGTCCGCGGGTGCTAGCGGGGGGGCCAGGATCGGGCGAGCAGTACTTC
TRBV7-9	TRBJ2-5	-	few	CSSSLELGQQETQYF	TGTTCCAGCAGCTTAGAATTAGGACAACAAGAGACCCAGTACTTC
TRBV10-3	TRBJ2-3	TRBD1	-	CAIRRDRDTGSTDTQYF	TGTGCCATCAGACGGGACAGGGATACGGGGAGCACAGATACGCAGTATTTT
TRBV6-1	TRBJ2-7	-	-	CASSAGYEQYF	TGTGCCAGCAGTGCCGGTTACGAGCAGTACTTC
TRBV30	TRBJ1-2	TRBD1	-	CAWSTGVGYTF	TGTGCCTGGAGTACAGGGGTTGGCTACACCTTC
TRBV15	TRBJ2-7	TRBD1	-	CATSPRPWGQDTYEQYF	TGTGCCACCAGTCCGCGGCCCTGGGGACAGGATACCTACGAGCAGTACTTC
TRBV4-3	TRBJ1-1	-	once	CASSQGQYTEAFF	TGCGCCAGCAGCCAAGGACAATACACTGAAGCTTTCTTT
TRBV5-1	TRBJ2-3	TRBD1	few	CASSSPDRGDVLDTQYF	TGCGCCAGCAGCTCCCCTGACAGGGGGGATGTTTTGGATACGCAGTATTTT
TRBV11-2	TRBJ2-2	-	-	CASSLDLRGPNTGELFF	TGTGCCAGCAGCTTAGATTTGCGGGGCCCGAACACCGGGGAGCTGTTTTTT
TRBV5-4	TRBJ2-5	-	-	CASSLAVDQETQYF	TGTGCCAGCAGCTTGGCGGTGGACCAAGAGACCCAGTACTTC
TRBV27	TRBJ2-3	TRBD2	few	CASSPSGGTDTQYF	TGTGCCAGCAGTCCTAGCGGGGGTACAGATACGCAGTATTTT
TRBV7-3	TRBJ1-2	-	-	CASSLHREYGYTF	TGTGCCAGCAGCTTACACAGAGAATATGGCTACACCTTC
TRBV27	TRBJ2-7	-	-	CASSSNPTSYEQYF	TGTGCCAGCAGTTCCAACCCCACGAGCTACGAGCAGTACTTC
TRBV30	TRBJ2-2	TRBD1	-	CAWSFRQGSNTGELFF	TGTGCCTGGAGTTTCCGACAGGGATCCAACACCGGGGAGCTGTTTTTT
TRBV7-2	TRBJ2-3	-	-	CASSPTTDTQYF	TGTGCCAGCAGTCCTACCACAGATACGCAGTATTTT
TRBV5-1	TRBJ1-2	-	-	CASSQDSWGLGYGYTF	TGCGCCAGCAGCCAGGACAGTTGGGGGCTCGGCTATGGCTACACCTTC
TRBV7-2	TRBJ2-7	-	-	CASSPDISYEQYF	TGTGCCAGCAGCCCGGACATCAGCTACGAGCAGTACTTC
TRBV12-5	TRBJ2-7	TRBD1	once	CASGLLTGTSAEQYF	TGTGCTAGTGGTCTCCTGACAGGGACGTCCGCCGAGCAGTACTTC
TRBV19	TRBJ1-5	TRBD1	-	CASLDRGRDQPQHF	TGTGCCAGTTTGGACAGGGGACGGGATCAGCCCCAGCATTTT
TRBV11-2	TRBJ1-3	TRBD1	-	CASSFSVGTGALSGNTIYF	TGTGCCAGCAGCTTTTCTGTAGGGACAGGGGCCCTCTCTGGAAACACCATATATTTT
TRBV4-1	TRBJ1-1	-	-	CASSQTGLLNTEAFF	TGCGCCAGCAGCCAAACGGGACTTCTGAACACTGAAGCTTTCTTT
TRBV2	TRBJ1-1	-	few	CASRGWEDTEAFF	TGTGCCAGCAGGGGATGGGAGGACACTGAAGCTTTCTTT
TRBV5-1	TRBJ1-1	-	-	CASSLWAGENTEAFF	TGCGCCAGCAGCTTATGGGCAGGGGAGAACACTGAAGCTTTCTTT
TRBV10-3	TRBJ2-7	-	-	CAISELGGSYEQYF	TGTGCCATCAGTGAGCTTGGAGGGTCCTACGAGCAGTACTTC
TRBV7-6	TRBJ2-1	TRBD2	-	CASSPNAGLAGVGGCEQFF	TGTGCCAGCAGCCCAAATGCGGGACTAGCGGGGGTCGGGGGGTGTGAGCAGTTCTTC
TRBV18	TRBJ1-1	TRBD1	-	CASSRQGARTEAFF	TGTGCCAGCTCTCGACAGGGGGCGAGGACTGAAGCTTTCTTT
TRBV10-3	TRBJ1-1	-	-	CAISESREAFF	TGTGCCATCAGTGAGTCGCGTGAAGCTTTCTTT
TRBV4-1	TRBJ1-1	-	-	CASSQQTDSHLPTEAFF	TGCGCCAGCAGCCAACAGACAGATTCCCACCTCCCCACTGAAGCTTTCTTT
TRBV6-5	TRBJ1-3	TRBD1	-	CASSSTDRSSGNTIYF	TGTGCCAGCAGTTCCACGGACAGGAGCTCTGGAAACACCATATATTTT
TRBV21-1	TRBJ2-1	-	few	CASSKGRQGCNEQFF	TGTGCCAGCAGCAAAGGAAGACAGGGCTGCAATGAGCAGTTCTTC
TRBV10-3	TRBJ2-1	-	-	CAIRTGGRYNEQFF	TGTGCCATCAGGACCGGAGGCCGGTACAATGAGCAGTTCTTC